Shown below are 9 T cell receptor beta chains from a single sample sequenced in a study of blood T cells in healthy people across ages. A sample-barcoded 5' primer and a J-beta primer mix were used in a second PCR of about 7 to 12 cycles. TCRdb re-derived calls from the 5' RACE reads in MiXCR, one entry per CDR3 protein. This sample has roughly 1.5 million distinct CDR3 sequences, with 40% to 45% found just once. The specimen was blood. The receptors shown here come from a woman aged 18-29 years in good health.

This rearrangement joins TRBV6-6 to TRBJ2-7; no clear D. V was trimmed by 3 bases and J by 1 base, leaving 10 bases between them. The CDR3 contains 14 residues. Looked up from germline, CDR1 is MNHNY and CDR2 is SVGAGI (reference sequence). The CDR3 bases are TGTGCCAGCAGTTATACCGAAGAATCCTACGAGCAGTACTTC. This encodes CASSYTEESYEQYF.

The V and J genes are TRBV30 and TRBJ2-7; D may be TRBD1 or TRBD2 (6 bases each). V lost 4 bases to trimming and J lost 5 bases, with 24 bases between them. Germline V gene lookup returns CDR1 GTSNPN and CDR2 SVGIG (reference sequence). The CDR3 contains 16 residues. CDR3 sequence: CAWTWRGVLRRNEQYF. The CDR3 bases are TGTGCCTGGACCTGGAGGGGGGTTCTGCGCAGGAACGAGCAGTACTTC.

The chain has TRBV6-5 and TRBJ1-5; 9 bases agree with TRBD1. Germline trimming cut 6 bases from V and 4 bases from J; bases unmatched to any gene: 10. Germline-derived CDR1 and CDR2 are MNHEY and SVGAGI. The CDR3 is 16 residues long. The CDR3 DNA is TGTGCCAGCAGCCCCCAACCGGGACAGGGAAATCAGCCCCAGCATTTT. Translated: CASSPQPGQGNQPQHF.

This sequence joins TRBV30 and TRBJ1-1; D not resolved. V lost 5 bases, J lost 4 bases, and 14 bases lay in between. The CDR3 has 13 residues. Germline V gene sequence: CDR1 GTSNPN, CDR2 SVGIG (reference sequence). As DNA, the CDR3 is TGTGCCTGGGGGCAACGGGGAATCACTGAAGCTTTCTTT. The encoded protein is CAWGQRGITEAFF.

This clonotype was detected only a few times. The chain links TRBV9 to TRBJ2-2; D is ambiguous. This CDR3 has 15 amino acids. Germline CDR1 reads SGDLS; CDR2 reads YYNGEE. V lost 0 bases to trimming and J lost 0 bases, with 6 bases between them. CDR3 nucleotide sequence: TGTGCCAGCAGCGTAGTCAGTACGAACACCGGGGAGCTGTTTTTT. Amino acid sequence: CASSVVSTNTGELFF. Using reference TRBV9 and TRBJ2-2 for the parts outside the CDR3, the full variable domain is DSGVTQTPKHLITATGQRVTLRCSPRSGDLSVYWYQQSLDQGLQFLIQYYNGEERAKGNILERFSAQQFPDLHSELNLSSLELGDSALYFCASSVVSTNTGELFFGEGSRLTVL.

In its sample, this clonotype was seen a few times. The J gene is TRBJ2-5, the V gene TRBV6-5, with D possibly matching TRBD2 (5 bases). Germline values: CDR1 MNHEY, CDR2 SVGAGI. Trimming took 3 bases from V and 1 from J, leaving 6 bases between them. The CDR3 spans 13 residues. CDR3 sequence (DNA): TGTGCCAGCAGTTATGGACTCCAAGAGACCCAGTACTTC. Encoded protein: CASSYGLQETQYF.

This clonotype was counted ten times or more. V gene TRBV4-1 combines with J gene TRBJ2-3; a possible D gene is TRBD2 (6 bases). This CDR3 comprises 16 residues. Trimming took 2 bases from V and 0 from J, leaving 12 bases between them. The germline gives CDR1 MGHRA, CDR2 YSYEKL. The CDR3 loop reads CASSQSSGFSTDTQYF. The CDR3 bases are TGCGCCAGCAGCCAATCCAGCGGGTTTAGCACAGATACGCAGTATTTT.

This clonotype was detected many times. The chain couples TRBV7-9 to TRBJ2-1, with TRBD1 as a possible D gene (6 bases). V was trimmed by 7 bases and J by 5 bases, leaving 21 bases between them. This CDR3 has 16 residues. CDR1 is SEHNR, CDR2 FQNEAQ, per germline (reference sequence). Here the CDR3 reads CASTQRGRGTNNEQFF. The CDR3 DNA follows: TGTGCCAGCACCCAAAGGGGCAGGGGAACCAACAATGAGCAGTTCTTC.

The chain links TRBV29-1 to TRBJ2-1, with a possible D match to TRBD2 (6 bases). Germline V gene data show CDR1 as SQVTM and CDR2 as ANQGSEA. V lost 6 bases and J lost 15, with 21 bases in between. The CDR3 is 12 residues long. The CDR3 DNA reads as TGCAGCGTCGAGGGAGGTTCGAGGAGGCGGTTCTTC. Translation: CSVEGGSRRRFF.